This T cell receptor (beta chain) comes out of a study of shared clonotypes between healthy human individuals. Study-level findings and limits: In the sorted subsets, rarefaction showed sequencing was incomplete despite large depth.

This clone was seen a single time. Its specificity is not known. Assay used: immunoSEQ multiplex PCR; TCRdb lists only in-frame clones, some missing. The sample lists approximately 1,000,000 clones, about 72% occurring once. The CDR3 has 13 amino acids. The V end was cut by 3 bases, the J end by 6 bases, with 12 bases between. Per the germline V gene, CDR1 is MNHNS and CDR2 is SASEGT. The V call is TRBV6-1, the J call TRBJ2-7; possible D gene TRBD1, 5 bases. The receptor comes from a man aged 18-30 years in good health. Some clones in this sample may be carry-over from other donors' samples. Sequenced input: memory CD4+ T cells from PBMCs. Specified subset: CD45RA-negative fraction. The CDR3 bases are TGTGCCAGCAGTGACTACAGGAGTGGCGAGCAGTACTTC. Protein product: CASSDYRSGEQYF.